The clone carrying this TCR beta chain was detected only a few times. The repertoire was sequenced with immunoSEQ multiplex PCR; TCRdb's copy has only in-frame clones and lacks some. This table holds around 140,000 clones, roughly 69% found once. These data originate in a study of blood T cell repertoires in COVID-19. CDR1 is MGHRA and CDR2 is YSYEKL in the germline V gene. The CDR3 has 19 amino acids. After removal of 4 bases from V and 2 bases from J, the junction contained 9 bases not matched to a gene. Sequences were obtained from peripheral blood. This TCR was sampled from a woman in her seventies with acute or convalescent COVID-19. The V and J genes are TRBV4-1 and TRBJ2-2, with 14 bases identical to TRBD2. CDR3 DNA: TGCGCCAGCAGCCCCTTGGGACTAGCGGGAGCCTATAACACCGGGGAGCTGTTTTTT. It encodes CASSPLGLAGAYNTGELFF.